This T cell receptor beta chain was identified in a study of cytomegalovirus exposure and HLA in healthy donors. In the case of this clone: Its antigen is still unknown.

Whole-study findings and limits: In a later analysis, an Asian-associated ancestry cluster reportedly showed fewer N-insertions than the approximately 610-donor mean.

Primers for the PCR totalled 60 Vbeta and 13 Jbeta. Generated by immunoSEQ multiplex PCR, the TCRdb table keeps only in-frame clones and is missing some. The sample records about 64,000 clones, 85% being singletons. Trimming removed 6 bases at V and 5 bases at J, with 14 bases between. The CDR3 has 14 amino acids. CDR1 and CDR2 from the germline V gene are WSHSY and SAAADI. Sequenced input: PBMCs. The V call is TRBV10-2, the J call TRBJ2-1; no firm D call. This TCR derives from a female donor in good health and CMV-seronegative. The CDR3 DNA follows: TGCGCCAGCAGCCCTCTAGGCGGCCACAATGAGCAGTTCTTC. This gives the protein CASSPLGGHNEQFF.